This T cell receptor beta chain was sequenced during a study of blood T cell repertoires in COVID-19. In the study overall: Sites in the United States, Italy and Spain provided acute and convalescent COVID-19 samples.

V lost 3 bases, J lost 3 bases, and 15 bases lay in between. CDR1 MNHNS and CDR2 SASEGT come from the germline V gene. The CDR3 has 15 amino acids. Per the original data handling: Using reference gene primer amplification, nucleated cell counts were estimated. The data were produced by immunoSEQ multiplex PCR, yet TCRdb's version contains in-frame clones alone and is incomplete. V and J calls and clone size come straight from that table; D and trimming were deduced from the DNA. This sample has about 270,000 clones, with around nine tenths found just once. The TCR comes from a man aged 35 to 55 with active or convalescent COVID-19. The sequencing input was peripheral blood. The V gene is TRBV6-1, the J gene TRBJ2-7, with D possibly being TRBD1 (5 bases). The DNA for the CDR3 is TGTGCCAGCAGTGATGGCAGGGTTGGGGACTACGAGCAGTACTTC. Its translation is CASSDGRVGDYEQYF.